The text below deals with one T cell receptor beta chain. CDR1 is WNHNN, CDR2 SYGVQD, per germline (reference sequence). V lost 2 bases and J lost 0; bases outside the gene matches: 9. The CDR3 runs 18 residues. This sample is drawn from a study of blood T cell repertoires in COVID-19. Whole-study context: COVID-19 samples, acute and convalescent, were from the United States, Italy and Spain. T cells, B-cell-depleted T cells, or PBMCs provided the cDNA or gDNA that served as material.

Authors' data handling: Estimation of nucleated cell counts relied on the amplification of reference gene primers. This table comes from immunoSEQ multiplex PCR, and its TCRdb copy is limited to in-frame clones, with some not included. The V and J calls and clone size are taken from that table; D and trimming were inferred from the DNA. This sample carries just under 250,000 clones, about 86% of them seen once, and the ten largest clones take 3%. The sample taken for sequencing was peripheral blood. The sequence was collected from a woman in her twenties or thirties who had recovered from COVID-19. This chain joins TRBV10-1 and TRBJ2-1, with 8 positions matching TRBD1. The CDR3 spells CASSELRSGGSSYNEQFF. The CDR3 coding sequence is TGCGCCAGCAGTGAGCTTCGGTCAGGGGGCAGCTCCTACAATGAGCAGTTCTTC.